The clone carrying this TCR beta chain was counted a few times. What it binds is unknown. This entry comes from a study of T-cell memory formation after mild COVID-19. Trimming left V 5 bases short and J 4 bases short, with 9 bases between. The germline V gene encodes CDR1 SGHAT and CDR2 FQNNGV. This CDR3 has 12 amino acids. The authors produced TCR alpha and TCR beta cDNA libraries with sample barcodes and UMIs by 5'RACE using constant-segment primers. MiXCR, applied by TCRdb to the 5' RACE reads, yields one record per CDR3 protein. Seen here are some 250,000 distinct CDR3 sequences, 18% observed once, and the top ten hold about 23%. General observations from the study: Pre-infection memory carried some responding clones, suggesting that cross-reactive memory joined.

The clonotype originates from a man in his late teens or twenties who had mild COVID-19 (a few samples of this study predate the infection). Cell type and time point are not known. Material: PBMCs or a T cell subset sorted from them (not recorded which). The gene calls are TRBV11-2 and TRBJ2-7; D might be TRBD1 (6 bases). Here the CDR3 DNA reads TGTGCCAGCAGCGGGGGCCTTTACGAGCAGTACTTC. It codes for CASSGGLYEQYF.